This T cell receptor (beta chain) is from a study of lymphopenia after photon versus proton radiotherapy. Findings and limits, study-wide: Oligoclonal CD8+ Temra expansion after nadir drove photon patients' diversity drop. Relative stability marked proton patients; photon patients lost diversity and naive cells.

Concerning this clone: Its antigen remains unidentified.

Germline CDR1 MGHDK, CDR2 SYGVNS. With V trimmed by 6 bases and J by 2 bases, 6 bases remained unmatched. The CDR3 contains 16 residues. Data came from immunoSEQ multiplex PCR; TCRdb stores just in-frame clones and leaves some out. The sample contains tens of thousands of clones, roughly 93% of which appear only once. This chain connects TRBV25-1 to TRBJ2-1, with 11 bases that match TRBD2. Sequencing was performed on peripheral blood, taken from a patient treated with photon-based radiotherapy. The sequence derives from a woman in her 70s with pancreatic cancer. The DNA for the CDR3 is TGTGCCAGCAGAGCCCGTAGCGGGAGGGCCTACAATGAGCAGTTCTTC. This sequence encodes CASRARSGRAYNEQFF.